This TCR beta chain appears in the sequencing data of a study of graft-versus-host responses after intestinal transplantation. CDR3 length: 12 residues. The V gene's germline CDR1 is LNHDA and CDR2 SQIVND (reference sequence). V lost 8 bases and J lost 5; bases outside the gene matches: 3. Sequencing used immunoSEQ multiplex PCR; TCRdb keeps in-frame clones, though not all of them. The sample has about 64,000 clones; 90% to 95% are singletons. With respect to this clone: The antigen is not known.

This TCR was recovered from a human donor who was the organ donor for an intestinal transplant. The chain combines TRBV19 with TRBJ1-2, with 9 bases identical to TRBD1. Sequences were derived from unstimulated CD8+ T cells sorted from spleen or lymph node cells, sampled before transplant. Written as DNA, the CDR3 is TGTGCCAGTGGACAGGGGAGGTATGGCTACACCTTC. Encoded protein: CASGQGRYGYTF.